Listed here are 10 T cell receptor beta chains from one sample, sequenced in a study of tumour-infiltrating T cells in Burkitt lymphoma (dated by TCRdb to 2020 to 2022). Library preparation used the immunoSEQ multiplex PCR assay. The source is immuneACCESS, and TCRdb retained only in-frame sequences with V and J called. Part of the clones is not carried over; for the studies checked, unresolved V genes explain less than half of this, and the remainder is unexplained. The sample includes around 50,000 clones, with 31% observed a single time. The top ten hold roughly 2.8% of the sample. Input material: tumor tissue. The receptors were sampled from a human donor with Burkitt lymphoma.

Only a few counts were recorded for this clone. This chain connects TRBV7-7 to TRBJ2-5; TRBD2 is a possible D gene (5 bases). V gave up 5 bases and J gave up 1 base, with 11 bases separating them. This CDR3 has 14 residues. Germline V gene lookup returns CDR1 SSHAT and CDR2 FNYEAQ (reference sequence). CDR3 nucleotide sequence: TGTGCCAGCAGCCCACTAGTGACCCAAGAGACCCAGTACTTC. Amino acid sequence: CASSPLVTQETQYF.

V is TRBV4-1 and J is TRBJ1-4; weak D call: TRBD1 (5 bases). This CDR3 comprises 15 residues. V gave up 5 bases and J gave up 5 bases, with 15 bases separating them. Germline CDR1 and CDR2: MGHRA and YSYEKL. CDR3 nucleotides: TGCGCCAGCAGCAAGACGGGACTCACGAATGAAAAACTGTTTTTT. Translation gives CASSKTGLTNEKLFF.

The chain uses TRBV5-6 and TRBJ1-6; D is unresolved. Trimming left V 0 bases short and J 7 bases short, with 8 bases between. CDR1 is SGHDT and CDR2 is YYEEEE in the germline V gene. The CDR3 has 14 residues. Here the CDR3 DNA reads TGTGCCAGCAGCTTGGCGGCGGCGAATTCACCCCTCCACTTT. As protein: CASSLAAANSPLHF.

Notes on this clone: The junction does not match germline at one end; this may be a read error. Distinct nucleotide sequences in the sample also encode this CDR3. V is TRBV5-1 and J is TRBJ1-1; unclear D gene. The germline CDR1 and CDR2 sequences are SGHRS and YFSETQ. CDR3 length: 12 amino acids. CDR3 in DNA: TGTGCCAGCAGCTCCGGGCGTCTTGAAGCTTTCTTT. Translated, it gives CASSSGRLEAFF.

This clone has a handful of counts. The rearrangement links TRBV6-5 to TRBJ1-4, with 10 bases matching TRBD1. The CDR3 sequence is 15 residues long. The V gene's germline CDR1 is MNHEY and CDR2 SVGAGI. V gave up 4 bases and J gave up 8 bases; unmatched junction bases: 7. CDR3 nucleotides: TGTGCCAGCAGTTTCCGGGACAGGGGAGGGGAAAAACTGTTTTTT. Protein: CASSFRDRGGEKLFF.

This clone appeared a few times. This chain connects TRBV6-6 to TRBJ2-4, with 7 bases fitting TRBD1. J was trimmed by 9 bases and V by 4 bases; bases with no gene match: 3. The CDR3 spans 12 residues. Germline V lookup: CDR1 MNHNY, CDR2 SVGAGI (reference sequence). As DNA, the CDR3 is TGTGCCAGCAGTTCTCCAGGGGGCATTCAGTACTTC. It yields the protein CASSSPGGIQYF.

Only a few counts were recorded for this clone. This chain connects TRBV11-2 to TRBJ2-7, with D possibly TRBD2 on 6 matching bases. From germline, CDR1 is SGHAT and CDR2 FQNNGV. V gave up 7 bases and J gave up 1 base, with 17 bases separating them. CDR3 length equals 15 residues. DNA for the CDR3: TGTGCCAGCACCCGCCGGGGGAAGATTTCCTACGAGCAGTACTTC. Protein product: CASTRRGKISYEQYF.

The rearrangement joins TRBV5-6 to TRBJ2-7, with a possible D match to TRBD1 (6 bases). V was cut by 6 bases and J by 3 bases, with 13 bases left in between. This CDR3 contains 13 residues. Germline V lookup: CDR1 SGHDT, CDR2 YYEEEE. CDR3 sequence reads: CASTIGGIYEQYF. The CDR3 nucleotides read TGTGCCAGCACCATTGGGGGCATCTACGAGCAGTACTTC.

V is TRBV29-1 and J is TRBJ1-1; unclear D gene. V dropped 4 bases and J dropped 4 bases, with 7 bases sitting between them. Germline V lookup: CDR1 SQVTM, CDR2 ANQGSEA. The CDR3 contains 11 residues. CDR3 DNA: TGCAGCGTTGGAGTGGCCACTGAAGCTTTCTTT. This encodes CSVGVATEAFF.

The rearrangement uses TRBV7-3 and TRBJ2-2; D is perhaps TRBD2 (6 bases). This CDR3 has 15 amino acids. Looked up from germline, CDR1 is SGHTA and CDR2 is FQGTGA. The germline V and J ends were trimmed by 5 bases and 1 base, with 11 bases remaining between them. CDR3: CASSKGLGNTGELFF. The CDR3 DNA reads TGTGCCAGCAGCAAGGGACTGGGGAACACCGGGGAGCTGTTTTTT.